The T cell receptor beta chain under discussion was sequenced for a study of molecular identifiers for immune sequencing clone quantification. V dropped 4 bases and J dropped 7 bases, with 18 bases sitting between them. Germline values: CDR1 SGHDT, CDR2 YYEEEE. The CDR3 is 14 residues long. This clonotype was seen many times. It was with previously described methods and listed TCR primers that bulk TCR libraries were made. TCRdb redid the calling of the PCR reads with MiXCR, one entry per CDR3 protein. The data hold about 320,000 distinct CDR3 sequences, with under 25% observed a single time. J is TRBJ2-7 and V is TRBV5-6, with no clear D. Sequenced: naive CD8+ T cells from blood, with Jurkat cell RNA spiked in. The subset was: FACS-sorted CD8+CD4-CCR7+CD45RA+ naive T cells. This clonotype originated in a human donor in good health. Some libraries in this study had Jurkat cell RNA spiked in. CDR3: CASSPLLRAREQYF. The CDR3 DNA sequence: TGTGCCAGCAGCCCCCTACTTCGTGCACGGGAGCAGTACTTC.